These 20 T cell receptor beta chains were sequenced from one sample in a study of blood T cell repertoires in COVID-19 (TCRdb year 2020). The library was built by means of the immunoSEQ multiplex PCR assay. TCRdb holds this immuneACCESS table with in-frame rearrangements only. Some clones are missing; in checked studies, unresolved V genes explain under half, and the rest has no known cause. For this sample there are about 170,000 clones; roughly 81% appear just once. The top ten constitute approximately 2.6% of the sample. Material for sequencing was peripheral blood. The receptors here all came from a woman aged 80 or older with COVID-19, enrolled during active disease.

As regards this clone: This sample also contains other DNA sequences that code for the same CDR3. The chain has TRBV5-1 and TRBJ2-2; a weak D match, TRBD2 (6 bases). Trimming took off 1 base at V and 0 bases at J, with 7 bases between the two ends. Germline values: CDR1 SGHRS, CDR2 YFSETQ. This CDR3 is built from 15 residues. The DNA of the CDR3 is TGCGCCAGCAGCTTGAGCGGGTCGAACACCGGGGAGCTGTTTTTT. It codes for CASSLSGSNTGELFF.

This clone was counted between two and nine times. The chain combines TRBV6-2 or TRBV6-3 with TRBJ2-1, with D possibly TRBD2 on 6 matching bases. CDR3 length: 16 amino acids. Germline V gene sequence: CDR1 MNHEY, CDR2 SVGEGT. Trimming pared 6 bases from V and 2 bases from J, leaving 17 bases between. The CDR3 region is CASSSFVGGPYNEQFF. DNA of the CDR3: TGTGCCAGCAGCTCATTTGTGGGGGGTCCCTACAATGAGCAGTTCTTC.

J is TRBJ1-2 and V is TRBV5-6, with 7 positions matching TRBD1. Germline assignment: CDR1 SGHDT and CDR2 YYEEEE. The CDR3 sequence is 13 residues long. With V trimmed by 5 bases and J by 5 bases, 6 bases remained unmatched. The CDR3 DNA reads as TGTGCCAGCAGAAAACAGGGGACGTATGGCTACACCTTC. This sequence encodes CASRKQGTYGYTF. Drawing the rest from reference TRBV5-6 and TRBJ1-2, the complete variable domain is DAGVTQSPTHLIKTRGQQVTLRCSPKSGHDTVSWYQQALGQGPQFIFQYYEEEERQRGNFPDRFSGHQFPNYSSELNVNALLLGDSALYLCASRKQGTYGYTFGSGTRLTVV.

This clone was counted a single time. The chain has TRBV27 and TRBJ1-2, with D hard to call. The germline CDR1 and CDR2 sequences are MNHEY and SMNVEV (reference sequence). V was cut by 0 bases and J by 6 bases, with 8 bases left in between. This CDR3 has 13 amino acids. CDR3 residues: CASSLSGGHGYTF. The CDR3, as DNA: TGTGCCAGCAGTTTATCAGGTGGGCATGGCTACACCTTC.

The chain joins TRBV13 to TRBJ1-2; 9 nucleotides agree with TRBD1. The V gene end was trimmed by 3 bases and the J gene end by 4 bases; junction bases not matched to a gene: 6. Per germline, CDR1 PRHDT and CDR2 FYEKMQ (reference sequence). This CDR3 region has 15 residues. The chain's CDR3 is CASSLNRGLGYGYTF. The CDR3 DNA follows: TGTGCCAGCAGCTTGAACAGGGGGCTTGGCTATGGCTACACCTTC.

The V and J genes are TRBV3-1 (or the pseudogene TRBV3-2) and TRBJ2-5; 8 bases line up with TRBD2. With 2 bases clipped from V and 3 bases from J, the junction kept 5 bases outside the gene matches. The germline CDR1 and CDR2 sequences are LGHDT and YNNKEL (reference sequence). The CDR3 length is 15 residues. The CDR3 loop is CASSQPWRGEETQYF. CDR3 sequence (DNA): TGTGCCAGCAGCCAACCATGGCGGGGGGAAGAGACCCAGTACTTC.

This clone was detected a few times. The chain has TRBV18 and TRBJ1-2; 8 nucleotides match TRBD1. Germline CDR1 and CDR2: KGHSH and LQKENI. V lost 6 bases, J lost 7 bases, and 10 bases stayed unmatched. The CDR3 spans 14 residues. The CDR3 spells CASSPDRGLSGYTF. DNA for the CDR3: TGTGCCAGCTCGCCTGACAGGGGTTTGAGTGGCTACACCTTC.

The chain is built from TRBV20-1 and TRBJ1-1, with a possible D match to TRBD1 (5 bases). Germline V CDR1 and CDR2: DFQATT, SNEGSKA (reference sequence). There are 11 residues in the CDR3. V lost 6 bases, J lost 11 bases, and 16 bases lay in between. The CDR3 spells CSAKKGPQAFF. The DNA for the CDR3 is TGCAGTGCCAAAAAGGGGCCGCAGGCTTTCTTT.

The chain is built from TRBV9 and TRBJ2-1; TRBD2 agrees at 7 bases. Germline CDR1 SGDLS, CDR2 YYNGEE. V trimming: 0 bases; J trimming: 5 bases; junction bases outside the gene matches: 5. The CDR3 spans 15 residues. This CDR3 reads CASSVGLAAHNEQFF. The CDR3 region has the DNA TGTGCCAGCAGCGTAGGGCTAGCGGCACACAATGAGCAGTTCTTC.

The chain carries TRBV6-5 and TRBJ2-2, with 7 nucleotides matching TRBD1. The CDR3 runs to 16 residues. Germline V lookup: CDR1 MNHEY, CDR2 SVGAGI. The ends lost 0 bases at V and 3 bases at J; junction bases unmatched: 4. CDR3 nucleotides: TGTGCCAGCAGTTACTCTCGGGACAGCGACACCGGGGAGCTGTTTTTT. Encoded protein: CASSYSRDSDTGELFF.

The rearrangement links TRBV27 to TRBJ2-7; 8 nucleotides match TRBD1. The germline V gene encodes CDR1 MNHEY and CDR2 SMNVEV (reference sequence). The CDR3 sequence is 14 residues long. V was pared by 3 bases and J by 2 bases, with 3 bases of the junction left unmatched. As DNA, the CDR3 is TGTGCCAGCAGTTTTGGGGGACAGGCCTACGAGCAGTACTTC. It is translated as CASSFGGQAYEQYF.

This chain connects TRBV6-4 to TRBJ1-5; D is unclear. The germline V gene encodes CDR1 MRHNA and CDR2 SNTAGT. Trimming removed 3 bases from V and 8 bases from J, with 11 bases in between. The CDR3 has 13 amino acids. CDR3 nucleotide sequence: TGTGCCAGCAGTGAGGGGAGTGGAGAGCCCCAGCATTTT. This sequence encodes CASSEGSGEPQHF.

The rearrangement links TRBV7-9 to TRBJ1-1, with TRBD1 as a possible D gene (5 bases). CDR3 length: 17 amino acids. Germline V gene sequence: CDR1 SEHNR, CDR2 FQNEAQ (reference sequence). V gave up 2 bases and J gave up 1 base, with 17 bases separating them. The CDR3 coding sequence is TGTGCCAGCAGCTTAAAGGGACTAAAGACCGGGAACACTGAAGCTTTCTTT. Translation gives CASSLKGLKTGNTEAFF.

This chain links TRBV19 with TRBJ1-4, with D unresolved. There are 14 residues in the CDR3. The germline V gene encodes CDR1 LNHDA and CDR2 SQIVND (reference sequence). V dropped 0 bases and J dropped 6 bases, with 8 bases sitting between them. DNA of the CDR3: TGTGCCAGTAGTATAGACTTCGGGGATGAAAAACTGTTTTTT. Encoded protein: CASSIDFGDEKLFF.

V and J are TRBV5-4 and TRBJ2-7; D gene uncertain. V lost 1 base and J lost 0, with 5 bases in between. Germline values: CDR1 SGHNT, CDR2 YYREEE (reference sequence). This CDR3 contains 13 residues. CDR3 DNA: TGTGCCAGCAGCTTGCCGAGCTCCTACGAGCAGTACTTC. Its protein is CASSLPSSYEQYF.

The chain has TRBV19 and TRBJ1-5; 7 positions agree with TRBD1. Germline CDR1 reads LNHDA; CDR2 reads SQIVND (reference sequence). The CDR3 is made up of 15 amino acids. V lost 5 bases, J lost 2 bases, and 6 bases stayed unmatched. The CDR3 reads CASSPKQGGNQPQHF. DNA for the CDR3: TGTGCCAGTAGTCCCAAGCAGGGGGGCAATCAGCCCCAGCATTTT.

This chain uses TRBV18 with TRBJ2-7; D perhaps matches TRBD2 (6 bases). With 4 bases removed from V and 1 base from J, the gap between germline ends came to 17 bases. Germline V gene data show CDR1 as KGHSH and CDR2 as LQKENI. The CDR3 is 16 residues long. The CDR3 DNA is TGTGCCAGCTCACAGATTGGAGGGATGCCATCCTACGAGCAGTACTTC. Its protein is CASSQIGGMPSYEQYF.

This chain connects TRBV5-1 to TRBJ2-5; 11 bases fit TRBD2. The CDR3 contains 16 residues. Germline lookup yields CDR1 SGHRS and CDR2 YFSETQ. With V trimmed by 2 bases and J by 2 bases, 5 bases remained unmatched. The CDR3 DNA reads as TGCGCCAGCAGCTTTGGTCTAGCGGGAGGTCAAGAGACCCAGTACTTC. Residues: CASSFGLAGGQETQYF. The full variable domain, its missing parts supplied by reference TRBV5-1 and TRBJ2-5, is KAGVTQTPRYLIKTRGQQVTLSCSPISGHRSVSWYQQTPGQGLQFLFEYFSETQRNKGNFPGRFSGRQFSNSRSEMNVSTLELGDSALYLCASSFGLAGGQETQYFGPGTRLLVL.

The chain joins TRBV24-1 to TRBJ2-5; tentative D call: TRBD1 (6 bases). CDR1 is KGHDR, CDR2 SFDVKD, per germline. The V and J ends lost 11 bases and 5 bases respectively, with 20 bases between them. This CDR3 is built from 14 residues. The CDR3 coding sequence is TGTGCCAACTTTACGGGACACCGGACGGAGACCCAGTACTTC. This sequence encodes CANFTGHRTETQYF.

The V gene is TRBV19, the J gene TRBJ1-1; D is unresolved. Germline V gives CDR1 LNHDA, CDR2 SQIVND (reference sequence). This CDR3 is 13 amino acids long. Trimming pared 5 bases from V and 5 bases from J, leaving 12 bases between. CDR3 sequence (DNA): TGTGCCAGTAGTCGGCAGGCAGGAACTGAAGCTTTCTTT. It codes for CASSRQAGTEAFF.